The 29 T cell receptor beta chains reported below all come from one sample, sequenced in a study of blood T cell repertoires in COVID-19. Data came from immunoSEQ multiplex PCR; TCRdb stores just in-frame clones and leaves some out. Here the sample spans more than 50,000 clones, about nine tenths being singletons. Sequenced material: peripheral blood. These receptors came from a human donor with active COVID-19. The donor label of this sample is uncertain.

Only a few counts were recorded for this clone. The CDR3: CASSEVEGDRAGQPQHF. The CDR3 nucleotides are TGTGCCAGCAGTGAAGTGGAAGGTGACAGGGCTGGTCAGCCCCAGCATTTT. The chain employs TRBV6-1 and TRBJ1-5; 7 bases are a match to TRBD1. The CDR3 runs 17 residues. V was clipped by 1 base and J by 6 bases; unmatched bases: 12. Germline CDR1 reads MNHNS; CDR2 reads SASEGT.

The chain uses TRBV7-3 and TRBJ2-6; perhaps TRBD2 as D (6 bases). Germline V gene lookup returns CDR1 SGHTA and CDR2 FQGTGA. This CDR3 is built from 16 residues. V was clipped by 5 bases and J by 4 bases, with 15 bases between them. The chain's CDR3 is CASSPPGARGANVLTF. CDR3 in DNA: TGTGCCAGCAGCCCACCGGGAGCGAGAGGGGCCAACGTCCTGACTTTC.

The chain recombines TRBV5-1 with TRBJ2-2, with D tentatively TRBD1 (6 bases). Germline values: CDR1 SGHRS, CDR2 YFSETQ. V was clipped by 0 bases and J by 7 bases, with 10 bases between them. The CDR3 runs 14 residues. This CDR3 is CASSLEWGHGELFF. In nucleotides, the CDR3 is TGCGCCAGCAGCTTGGAATGGGGACACGGGGAGCTGTTTTTT.

This clone was picked up one time. The genes are TRBV3-1 (or the pseudogene TRBV3-2) and TRBJ2-1, with 9 bases fitting TRBD2. Germline V gene data show CDR1 as LGHDT and CDR2 as YNNKEL (reference sequence). This CDR3 is built from 17 residues. With 0 bases clipped from V and 2 bases from J, the junction kept 5 bases outside the gene matches. The CDR3 is CASSQEEGGGAYNEQFF. For the CDR3, the DNA is TGTGCCAGCAGCCAAGAGGAGGGCGGGGGGGCCTACAATGAGCAGTTCTTC.

This chain connects TRBV19 to TRBJ2-7; D is perhaps TRBD2 (5 bases). With 11 bases removed from V and 7 bases from J, the gap between germline ends came to 21 bases. CDR3 length: 13 amino acids. From germline, CDR1 is LNHDA and CDR2 SQIVND (reference sequence). CDR3 sequence (DNA): TGTGCCGTAGCAAGGGCCCTGGGAGTGGAGCAGTACTTC. This gives the protein CAVARALGVEQYF.

This chain joins TRBV6-1 and TRBJ2-2; 7 bases agree with TRBD1. Trimming at V came to 2 bases and at J to 6 bases, leaving 0 bases not matched to a gene. This CDR3 spans 13 amino acids. Per germline, CDR1 MNHNS and CDR2 SASEGT. CDR3 region: CASSEQGAGELFF. The CDR3 DNA reads TGTGCCAGCAGTGAACAGGGGGCCGGGGAGCTGTTTTTT.

The genes are TRBV6-6 and TRBJ2-2, with TRBD2 identical over 10 bases. Germline values: CDR1 MNHNY, CDR2 SVGAGI (reference sequence). There are 15 residues in the CDR3. V shed 4 bases and J 7 bases; nucleotides not matched to a gene: 6. This chain's CDR3 is CASSFASGSSGELFF. As DNA, the CDR3 is TGTGCCAGCAGTTTCGCTAGCGGGAGTAGCGGGGAGCTGTTTTTT.

CDR3 DNA: TGTGCCAGCAGTTCCGGGACAGGGGGCCCACTTGAGGGCGGGACCTTC. It codes for CASSSGTGGPLEGGTF. The V call is TRBV5-4, the J call TRBJ1-2; 12 bases line up with TRBD1. Germline lookup yields CDR1 SGHNT and CDR2 YYREEE (reference sequence). Trimming at V came to 5 bases and at J to 14 bases, leaving 19 bases not matched to a gene. This CDR3 has 16 residues.

This clone was recorded once. This chain links TRBV30 with TRBJ2-1; weak D call: TRBD1 (5 bases). Germline V gene sequence: CDR1 GTSNPN, CDR2 SVGIG (reference sequence). The CDR3 spans 13 residues. V lost 8 bases, J lost 2 bases, and 13 bases lay in between. The CDR3 is CAVSWGAYNEQFF. The DNA of the CDR3 is TGTGCCGTTAGCTGGGGCGCCTACAATGAGCAGTTCTTC.

This chain uses TRBV29-1 with TRBJ2-7; TRBD2 matches 9 bases. The CDR3 extends over 12 amino acids. Germline V gives CDR1 SQVTM, CDR2 ANQGSEA. With V trimmed by 6 bases and J by 4 bases, 4 bases remained unmatched. The CDR3 region has the DNA TGCAGCGTCGTAGCGGGAGTGTACGAGCAGTACTTC. It specifies CSVVAGVYEQYF.

The chain joins TRBV5-6 to TRBJ1-1; a possible D gene is TRBD1 (5 bases). The CDR3 contains 13 residues. Germline CDR1 reads SGHDT; CDR2 reads YYEEEE. Trimming pared 4 bases from V and 6 bases from J, leaving 13 bases between. The CDR3 reads CASSPVTASEAFF. CDR3 in DNA: TGTGCCAGCAGCCCCGTGACAGCTTCTGAAGCTTTCTTT. The complete variable domain, with remaining parts taken from reference TRBV5-6 and TRBJ1-1, reads DAGVTQSPTHLIKTRGQQVTLRCSPKSGHDTVSWYQQALGQGPQFIFQYYEEEERQRGNFPDRFSGHQFPNYSSELNVNALLLGDSALYLCASSPVTASEAFFGQGTRLTVV.

V gene TRBV12-5 combines with J gene TRBJ1-1; tentatively, D is TRBD1 (6 bases). In germline, CDR1 is LGHNT, CDR2 FRNRAP. With 6 bases removed from V and 0 bases from J, the gap between germline ends came to 8 bases. There are 13 residues in the CDR3. The CDR3 loop is CASGDSMNTEAFF. CDR3 nucleotide sequence: TGTGCTAGTGGGGACAGTATGAACACTGAAGCTTTCTTT.

V is TRBV5-8 and J is TRBJ1-2; no reliable D call. The V end lost 4 bases, the J end lost 3 bases, and 13 bases lay between the germline ends. The CDR3 covers 14 residues. The V gene's germline CDR1 is SGHTS and CDR2 YDEGEE. This chain's CDR3 is CASSIQEGYYGYTF. The CDR3 coding sequence is TGTGCCAGCAGCATCCAGGAGGGTTACTATGGCTACACCTTC.

Turning to this clone: A read error may produce the germline difference seen at one junction end. This chain connects TRBV10-1 to TRBJ1-1; TRBD1 might be the D (5 bases). CDR1 and CDR2 from the germline V gene are WNHNN and SYGVQD (reference sequence). There are 11 residues in the CDR3. CDR3 sequence: CASSEWGDAGF. DNA for the CDR3: TGCGCCAGCAGTGAGTGGGGGGACGCCGGCTTT.

The rearrangement links TRBV7-2 to TRBJ1-2, with D uncertain. Trimming pared 11 bases from V and 4 bases from J, leaving 23 bases between. Germline lookup yields CDR1 SGHTA and CDR2 FQGNSA. The CDR3 covers 15 residues. Here the CDR3 reads CASGGREGWSYGYTF. The CDR3 nucleotides read TGTGCCTCAGGTGGGAGGGAGGGCTGGAGCTATGGCTACACCTTC.

V usage is TRBV7-9 and J usage is TRBJ2-1; 9 bases map to TRBD2. This CDR3 spans 18 amino acids. V was clipped by 5 bases and J by 4 bases; unmatched bases: 15. Germline loops: CDR1 SEHNR, CDR2 FQNEAQ (reference sequence). CDR3 in amino acids: CASSPPFQREAPYNEQFF. DNA for the CDR3: TGTGCCAGCAGCCCACCATTCCAGCGGGAGGCCCCTTACAATGAGCAGTTCTTC. Using reference TRBV7-9 and TRBJ2-1 for the parts outside the CDR3, the full variable domain is DTGVSQNPRHKITKRGQNVTFRCDPISEHNRLYWYRQTLGQGPEFLTYFQNEAQLEKSRLLSDRFSAERPKGSFSTLEIQRTEQGDSAMYLCASSPPFQREAPYNEQFFGPGTRLTVL.

The gene calls are TRBV18 and TRBJ1-2; 7 bases are a match to TRBD1. V was pared by 2 bases and J by 13 bases, with 13 bases of the junction left unmatched. In germline, CDR1 is KGHSH, CDR2 LQKENI. The length of the CDR3 is 14 residues. The CDR3, as DNA: TGTGCCAGCTCACCAATTAGGGGGCGCGCGCTCGGCACCTTC. Protein: CASSPIRGRALGTF.

The chain employs TRBV7-2 and TRBJ1-2, with D possibly matching TRBD1 (5 bases). The V and J ends lost 0 bases and 8 bases respectively, with 10 bases between them. Germline lookup yields CDR1 SGHTA and CDR2 FQGNSA. The CDR3 has 13 amino acids. DNA for the CDR3: TGTGCCAGCAGCTTAGCCCGGGGGGTGGGCTACACCTTC. This translates into CASSLARGVGYTF.

The rearrangement joins TRBV4-1 to TRBJ2-7; possible D gene TRBD1, 5 bases. Germline values: CDR1 MGHRA, CDR2 YSYEKL. The CDR3 loop spans 13 amino acids. V dropped 4 bases and J dropped 2 bases, with 9 bases sitting between them. The CDR3: CASSRGLAYEQYF. The CDR3 coding sequence is TGCGCCAGCAGCCGGGGCCTAGCCTACGAGCAGTACTTC.

The chain carries TRBV6-1 and TRBJ2-1; D is ambiguous. The CDR3 consists of 14 residues. CDR1 and CDR2 from the germline V gene are MNHNS and SASEGT. V was shortened by 2 bases and J by 9 bases, with 14 bases between the two germline ends. The CDR3 DNA sequence: TGTGCCAGCAGTGAAACCCCTGCCCGGAGTGAGCAGTTCTTC. It encodes CASSETPARSEQFF.

This clone was picked up one time. J is TRBJ2-5 and V is TRBV5-1; 7 nucleotides line up with TRBD1. V lost 3 bases, J lost 1 base, and 3 bases stayed unmatched. Germline CDR1 reads SGHRS; CDR2 reads YFSETQ. The CDR3 is 14 amino acids. CDR3 coding DNA: TGCGCCAGCAGCTCCTCAGGGGGCCAAGAGACCCAGTACTTC. The encoded protein is CASSSSGGQETQYF.

This clone has only one observation. The rearrangement uses TRBV11-2 and TRBJ2-1; tentatively, D is TRBD2 (5 bases). CDR1 is SGHAT, CDR2 FQNNGV, per germline. This CDR3 is 17 amino acids long. Trimming removed 5 bases at V and 5 bases at J, with 22 bases between. DNA for the CDR3: TGTGCCAGCAGCCATCCCGCCGGAAGGACTCTCGACAATGAGCAGTTCTTC. Its protein is CASSHPAGRTLDNEQFF.

The rearrangement joins TRBV2 to TRBJ2-6; TRBD1 matches 8 bases. This CDR3 is 15 amino acids long. J lost 2 bases, V lost 5 bases, and 2 bases had no gene match. CDR1 SNHLY and CDR2 FYNNEI come from the germline V gene. The CDR3 coding sequence is TGTGCCAGCAGTCCAGGGGGCCCTGGGGCCAACGTCCTGACTTTC. As protein: CASSPGGPGANVLTF. The full variable domain, completed using reference TRBV2 and TRBJ2-6, is EPEVTQTPSHQVTQMGQEVILRCVPISNHLYFYWYRQILGQKVEFLVSFYNNEISEKSEIFDDQFSVERPDGSNFTLKIRSTKLEDSAMYFCASSPGGPGANVLTFGAGSRLTVL.

The chain links TRBV27 to TRBJ2-3; 7 bases match TRBD2. The CDR3 is 15 residues long. Germline-derived CDR1 and CDR2 are MNHEY and SMNVEV (reference sequence). V was pared by 6 bases and J by 2 bases, with 8 bases of the junction left unmatched. The CDR3 protein is CASRGGDFHTDTQYF. CDR3 nucleotides: TGTGCCAGCAGGGGAGGGGACTTCCACACAGATACGCAGTATTTT.

V is TRBV6-2 or TRBV6-3 and J is TRBJ1-2, with 7 nucleotides matching TRBD1. CDR3 length: 14 amino acids. Trimming cost V 3 bases and J 7 bases; bases outside gene matches: 8. The germline gives CDR1 MNHEY, CDR2 SVGEGT. The CDR3 region has the DNA TGTGCCAGCAGTTATCAAGGGGGCAGATTTGGCTACACCTTC. It is translated as CASSYQGGRFGYTF.

The chain couples TRBV6-5 to TRBJ1-1, with D unresolved. The CDR3 totals 14 residues. CDR1 is MNHEY and CDR2 is SVGAGI in the germline V gene. Between the trimmed V and J ends, which lost 5 bases and 1 base, there was a span of 11 bases. The CDR3 sequence: CASSRAGSNTEAFF. The DNA of the CDR3 is TGTGCCAGCAGTCGTGCGGGGTCGAACACTGAAGCTTTCTTT.

The V gene is TRBV19, the J gene TRBJ1-5; D perhaps matches TRBD1 (5 bases). This CDR3 is 15 amino acids long. V gave up 3 bases and J gave up 1 base, with 10 bases separating them. Looked up from germline, CDR1 is LNHDA and CDR2 is SQIVND (reference sequence). The CDR3 DNA reads TGTGCCAGTAGTATGGAGGGGAACAGCAATCAGCCCCAGCATTTT. It yields the protein CASSMEGNSNQPQHF.

This chain joins TRBV7-9 and TRBJ1-1; D unresolved. CDR3 length: 13 residues. With 8 bases removed from V and 0 bases from J, the gap between germline ends came to 10 bases. Per germline, CDR1 SEHNR and CDR2 FQNEAQ (reference sequence). Here the CDR3 reads CASSSQMNTEAFF. DNA for the CDR3: TGTGCCAGCTCTTCACAGATGAACACTGAAGCTTTCTTT.

V usage is TRBV27 and J usage is TRBJ2-7; 8 bases agree with TRBD1. After removal of 2 bases from V and 6 bases from J, the junction contained 3 bases not matched to a gene. The CDR3 consists of 13 residues. Germline V gene lookup returns CDR1 MNHEY and CDR2 SMNVEV (reference sequence). Here the CDR3 DNA reads TGTGCCAGCAGTTTACAGGGGGCGGTCGAGCAGTACTTC. It encodes CASSLQGAVEQYF.